The clone carrying this T cell receptor (beta chain) was seen only a few times. The antigen is undetermined. This CDR3 contains 14 residues. Germline loops: CDR1 DFQATT, CDR2 SNEGSKA (reference sequence). Trimming left V 5 bases short and J 3 bases short, with 16 bases between. Sample barcodes and UMIs were carried by the TCR alpha and TCR beta cDNA libraries that 5'RACE generated with constant-segment primers. MiXCR, run by TCRdb on the 5' RACE reads, gives a single entry per CDR3 protein. The sample records about 290,000 distinct CDR3 sequences, around 15% being singletons. The sample originates from a study of T-cell memory formation after mild COVID-19. The wider study: Clusters were largely donor specific.

Study conclusions and caveats: Shrinking CD4+ clones were chiefly CM and EM; CD8+ ones were chiefly EMRA.

Sequencing was done on a sample of PBMCs or a T cell subset sorted from them (not recorded which). The TCR originated in a man younger than 35 who had mild COVID-19 (a few samples of this study predate the infection). Cell type and time point are not known. The chain uses TRBV20-1 and TRBJ2-5; D unresolved. In DNA, the CDR3 is TGCAGTGCTTCTCTAATCTTGGGGAAAGAGACCCAGTACTTC. It translates to CSASLILGKETQYF.